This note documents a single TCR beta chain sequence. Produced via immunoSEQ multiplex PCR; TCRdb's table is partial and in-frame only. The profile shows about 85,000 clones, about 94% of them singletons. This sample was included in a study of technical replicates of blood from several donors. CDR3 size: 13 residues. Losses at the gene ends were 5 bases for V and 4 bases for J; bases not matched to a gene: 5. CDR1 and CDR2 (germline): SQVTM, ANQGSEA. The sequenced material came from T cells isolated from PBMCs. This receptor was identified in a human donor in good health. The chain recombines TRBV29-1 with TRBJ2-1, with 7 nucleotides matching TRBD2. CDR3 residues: CSVITSDYNEQFF. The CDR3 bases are TGCAGCGTTATCACTAGCGATTACAATGAGCAGTTCTTC.